The rows below give T cell receptor beta chains drawn from one sample of a study of shared clonotypes between healthy human individuals. TCRdb's copy holds only in-frame clones and misses some; the assay was immunoSEQ multiplex PCR. Seen here are 330,000 or so clones, around 67% observed once, and the top ten hold 10%. Material: memory CD4+ T cells sorted from blood. The source is a man younger than 40 in good health. CDR3s include the opening cysteine and the closing phenylalanine or tryptophan. The D gene is left open where the match is weak. The size entry is marked missing in some rows and otherwise reads once, few, many or a size class.

CDR3 protein | CDR3 DNA | V gene | D gene | clone size | J gene
CASSPTGFYEKLFF | TGTGCCAGCAGTCCGACAGGGTTTTATGAAAAACTGTTTTTT | TRBV6-5 | TRBD1 | NA | TRBJ1-4
CASGNLGGVPEAFF | TGCGCCAGCGGAAACTTGGGTGGTGTTCCTGAAGCTTTCTTT | TRBV5-1 | NA | NA | TRBJ1-1
CASSIPSQGPSNYGYTF | TGTGCCAGTAGTATACCTTCACAGGGACCTTCTAACTATGGCTACACCTTC | TRBV19 | NA | few | TRBJ1-2
CASSSGQLYGYTF | TGCGCCAGCAGCTCGGGACAGCTCTATGGCTACACCTTC | TRBV5-1 | TRBD1 | NA | TRBJ1-2
CASLTGTLSSSQPQHF | TGTGCCAGCCTTACCGGGACACTATCGTCAAGTCAGCCCCAGCATTTT | TRBV28 | NA | few | TRBJ1-5
CASNDPGRALSGNTIYF | TGTGCCAGCAACGACCCGGGCAGGGCACTCTCTGGAAACACCATATATTTT | TRBV7-6 | NA | few | TRBJ1-3
CASSLPYNEQFF | TGTGCCAGCAGTTTACCCTACAATGAGCAGTTCTTC | TRBV28 | NA | NA | TRBJ2-1
CASSSLVGYGYTF | TGTGCCAGCAGCTCTTTGGTCGGCTATGGCTACACCTTC | TRBV13 | NA | NA | TRBJ1-2
CASSEERNNEQFF | TGTGCCAGCAGTGAAGAGCGGAACAATGAGCAGTTCTTC | TRBV2 | NA | NA | TRBJ2-1
CASSSLGRMGNTEAFF | TGTGCCAGCAGTTCTTTGGGACGCATGGGGAACACTGAAGCTTTCTTT | TRBV19 | NA | NA | TRBJ1-1
CASSSTDTQYF | TGTGCCAGCAGTTCAACAGATACGCAGTATTTT | TRBV7-2 | NA | NA | TRBJ2-3
CASSPGGGGTGELFF | TGTGCCAGCTCCCCCGGGGGCGGAGGCACCGGGGAGCTGTTTTTT | TRBV18 | NA | NA | TRBJ2-2
CAISRDRQYEQYF | TGTGCCATCAGCCGGGACAGGCAATACGAGCAGTACTTC | TRBV10-3 | TRBD1 | NA | TRBJ2-7
CASSSGGRRDGEQFF | TGTGCCAGCAGTTCTGGCGGGAGACGAGATGGTGAGCAGTTCTTC | TRBV28 | TRBD2 | NA | TRBJ2-1
CASRASLNTEAFF | TGTGCCAGCAGGGCCTCCCTGAACACTGAAGCTTTCTTT | TRBV14 | NA | NA | TRBJ1-1
CASSEGIPGTAQPQHF | TGTGCCAGCAGTGAAGGGATTCCCGGGACAGCTCAGCCCCAGCATTTT | TRBV2 | TRBD1 | NA | TRBJ1-5
CASREDSTDTQYF | TGTGCCAGCAGAGAGGACAGCACAGATACGCAGTATTTT | TRBV28 | NA | NA | TRBJ2-3
CASSPTGWGRENTGELFF | TGTGCCAGCAGCCCCACCGGTTGGGGGAGGGAGAACACCGGGGAGCTGTTTTTT | TRBV5-6 | TRBD2 | NA | TRBJ2-2
CATMTTDRGDFFF | TGTGCCACGATGACGACTGACAGGGGCGATTTCTTCTTT | TRBV10-3 | TRBD1 | NA | TRBJ1-1
CASSPGQSTWDTQYF | TGTGCCAGCTCACCGGGACAGTCAACCTGGGATACGCAGTATTTT | TRBV18 | TRBD1 | NA | TRBJ2-3
CASSSWGPGTDTQYF | TGTGCCAGCAGCTCCTGGGGCCCAGGCACAGATACGCAGTATTTT | TRBV5-5 | NA | NA | TRBJ2-3
CASSPIGWGASTEAFF | TGTGCCAGCAGTCCCATAGGATGGGGGGCTAGCACTGAAGCTTTCTTT | TRBV27 | NA | NA | TRBJ1-1
CASSRVDSNEKLFF | TGTGCCAGCTCACGGGTGGATTCGAATGAAAAACTGTTTTTT | TRBV18 | NA | NA | TRBJ1-4
CASSLPISDEQYF | TGTGCCAGCAGCTTGCCAATCTCCGACGAGCAGTACTTC | TRBV5-4 | NA | NA | TRBJ2-7
CASSLDGPGGYGYTF | TGCGCCAGCAGCTTGGACGGTCCAGGGGGCTATGGCTACACCTTC | TRBV5-1 | TRBD1 | NA | TRBJ1-2
CASSQSPGGNTIYF | TGTGCCAGCAGCCAATCCCCCGGCGGAAACACCATATATTTT | TRBV16 | NA | once | TRBJ1-3
CASSLAPSGYNEQFF | TGTGCCAGCAGCTTAGCCCCTAGCGGCTACAATGAGCAGTTCTTC | TRBV11-3 | TRBD2 | NA | TRBJ2-1
CSAANWGREDTQYF | TGCAGCGCCGCAAATTGGGGAAGGGAAGATACGCAGTATTTT | TRBV29-1 | NA | NA | TRBJ2-3
CASSLGPTVDYGYTF | TGCGCCAGCAGCCTGGGCCCCACTGTCGACTATGGCTACACCTTC | TRBV5-1 | NA | few | TRBJ1-2
CASSSRGTSGRLGIRETQYF | TGTGCCAGCAGCTCACGGGGGACTAGCGGGAGACTGGGAATTAGGGAGACCCAGTACTTC | TRBV7-8 | TRBD2 | NA | TRBJ2-5
CASSEGMTGSGYTF | TGCGCCAGCAGTGAGGGTATGACAGGGAGTGGCTACACCTTC | TRBV10-2 | TRBD1 | few | TRBJ1-2
CASRRRGSSYNEQFF | TGTGCCAGTAGACGCCGGGGTAGCTCCTACAATGAGCAGTTCTTC | TRBV19 | NA | medium-sized | TRBJ2-1
CASSKLGQGIEQYF | TGTGCCAGCAGCAAACTCGGACAGGGGATCGAGCAGTACTTC | TRBV27 | TRBD1 | NA | TRBJ2-7
CASSGHTNTGELFF | TGTGCCAGCAGTGGCCATACGAACACCGGGGAGCTGTTTTTT | TRBV28 | NA | few | TRBJ2-2
CSVVGVAYEQYF | TGCAGCGTTGTCGGGGTCGCCTACGAGCAGTACTTC | TRBV29-1 | NA | NA | TRBJ2-7
CASSLARYNEQFF | TGTGCCAGCAGCCTGGCTAGGTACAATGAGCAGTTCTTC | TRBV11-2 | NA | NA | TRBJ2-1
CASSQPLGGVNQPQHF | TGCGCCAGCAGTCAACCCCTCGGGGGTGTAAATCAGCCCCAGCATTTT | TRBV23-1 | NA | NA | TRBJ1-5
CASSYGPLYEQYF | TGTGCCAGCAGTTACGGGCCTCTTTACGAGCAGTACTTC | TRBV2 | NA | NA | TRBJ2-7
CATSREGLSYEQYF | TGTGCCACCAGCAGGGAAGGACTGAGCTACGAGCAGTACTTC | TRBV15 | NA | once | TRBJ2-7
CASSSLVKGLYEQYF | TGTGCCAGCAGCTCCCTCGTGAAAGGACTCTACGAGCAGTACTTC | TRBV5-6 | NA | NA | TRBJ2-7
CASSQPLLNTEAFF | TGTGCCAGCAGCCAACCTCTATTGAACACTGAAGCTTTCTTT | TRBV14 | NA | many | TRBJ1-1
CAAKDGSSYEQYF | TGTGCCGCCAAGGACGGAAGCTCCTACGAGCAGTACTTC | TRBV6-1 | NA | NA | TRBJ2-7
CASSQIKVPPYNEQFF | TGCGCCAGCAGCCAGATAAAGGTCCCGCCCTACAATGAGCAGTTCTTC | TRBV4-1 | NA | NA | TRBJ2-1
CASSLAQDYYGYTF | TGTGCCAGCAGCTTAGCTCAGGATTACTATGGCTACACCTTC | TRBV11-3 | NA | NA | TRBJ1-2
CASSQTSGTNNEQFF | TGTGCCAGCAGCCAAACTAGCGGGACGAACAATGAGCAGTTCTTC | TRBV14 | TRBD2 | NA | TRBJ2-1
CASSLEYGYEQYF | TGTGCCAGCAGCTTGGAGTACGGCTACGAGCAGTACTTC | TRBV5-4 | NA | NA | TRBJ2-7